This T cell receptor (beta chain) comes out of a study of vaccination effects on CD4 cells after COVID-19. To note about this clone: Its matching antigen is unknown.

Viral peptide pool expansion of antigen-specific CD4+ T cells preceded sequencing in the ViraFEST assay. It was after 10 days of culture that CD4+ T cells were isolated. The individual was infected with SARS-CoV-2 between March and December 2020, as confirmed by PCR. As their vaccination, participants received two doses of either BNT162b2 or mRNA-1273. Wells containing approximately 2 million PBMC each were cultured with about 9.4 IU/ml IL-2 and approximately 10 ug/ml peptides. Germline CDR1 is MNHEY and CDR2 is SVGAGI. The CDR3 is 12 residues long. Trimming removed 3 bases at V and 7 bases at J, with 10 bases between. The assay was immunoSEQ multiplex PCR, and TCRdb's table has in-frame clones only and misses some. Here the sample spans 17,000 or so clones, around 74% being singletons.

The chain is built from TRBV6-5 and TRBJ2-7; perhaps TRBD2 as D (6 bases). This sample comprised CD4+ T cells from PBMCs cultured with SARS-CoV-2 spike peptides, obtained after COVID-19 vaccination. The source of this sequence is a human donor who had a prior SARS-CoV-2 infection. CDR3 sequence (DNA): TGTGCCAGCAGTTATCTCGGGGGAGAGCAGTACTTC. It translates to CASSYLGGEQYF.